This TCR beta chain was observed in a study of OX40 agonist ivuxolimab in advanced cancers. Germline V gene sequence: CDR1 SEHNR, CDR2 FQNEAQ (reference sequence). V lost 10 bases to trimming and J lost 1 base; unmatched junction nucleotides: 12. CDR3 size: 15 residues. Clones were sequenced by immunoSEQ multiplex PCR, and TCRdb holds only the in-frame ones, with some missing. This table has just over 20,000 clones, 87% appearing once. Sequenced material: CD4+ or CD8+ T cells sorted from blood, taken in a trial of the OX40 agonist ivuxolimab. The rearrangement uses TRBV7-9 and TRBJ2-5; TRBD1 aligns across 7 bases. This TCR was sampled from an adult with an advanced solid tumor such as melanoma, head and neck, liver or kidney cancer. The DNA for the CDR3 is TGTGCCATCCAAGGGGACCGGGACAGCCAAGAGACCCAGTACTTC. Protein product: CAIQGDRDSQETQYF.